This T cell receptor (beta chain) was captured in a study of early T cells in non-severe SARS-CoV-2 infection. Unique molecular identifiers were attached to individual cDNA molecules. TCRdb reprocessed the 5' RACE reads with MiXCR, giving one entry per CDR3 protein. The repertoire includes approximately 15,000 distinct CDR3 sequences, roughly 5.4% of them detected once, and approximately 6.6% sits in the top ten. Notes on the study in general: In VDJdb matching, anti-spike CD8 responses were favored while private and CD4 specificities went missing.

V shed 3 bases, J shed 11 bases, and the junction held 14 bases outside the gene matches. Germline CDR1 and CDR2: SGDLS and YYNGEE. This CDR3 spans 16 amino acids. Many counts were recorded for this clonotype. Its antigen is not known. Sequenced material: whole blood, taken at baseline. This rearrangement joins TRBV9 to TRBJ1-1; 12 nucleotides line up with TRBD1. This receptor was taken from an adult who was a healthcare worker with PCR-confirmed SARS-CoV-2 infection or an uninfected control (not recorded which). The DNA of the CDR3 is TGTGCCAGCAGCGCAGGAGGGACAGGGGGCGGACGATGGGCTTTCTTT. This codes for CASSAGGTGGGRWAFF.